The rows below give T cell receptor beta chains drawn from one sample of a study of blood T cell repertoires in COVID-19. The method was immunoSEQ multiplex PCR; TCRdb's version includes in-frame clones alone and lacks a portion of them. Of 140,000 to 150,000 clones listed, about 85% are singletons. The source material was peripheral blood. The receptors were sampled from a woman aged 40 to 50 with active or convalescent COVID-19. Each CDR3 is given with its conserved first and last residue.

J gene | V gene | CDR3 protein
TRBJ1-2 | TRBV28 | CASRPPAGQKSNYGYTF
TRBJ1-2 | TRBV14 | CASSRAGQGLSGYTF
TRBJ2-7 | TRBV19 | CASSMREGRPEQYF
TRBJ1-5 | TRBV30 | CAWSVSLGQPQHF
TRBJ2-5 | TRBV6-5 | CASRRQGRETQYF
TRBJ1-2 | TRBV29-1 | CSVRDRGVWGYGYTF
TRBJ2-2 | TRBV7-2 | CASSFGGTLNTGELFF
TRBJ1-1 | TRBV6-5 | CASSLVQTGRTEAFF
TRBJ2-6 | TRBV14 | CASSINLGANVLTF
TRBJ1-1 | TRBV9 | CASSVDRGLEDTEAFF
TRBJ2-3 | TRBV5-4 | CASSSGLAGGSRTQYF
TRBJ1-2 | TRBV13 | CASSPYRAGYGYTF
TRBJ2-7 | TRBV5-6 | CASSFGWGTREQYF
TRBJ1-2 | TRBV19 | CASSMERTGSYGYTF
TRBJ1-6 | TRBV5-6 | CASSLRGSYNSPLHF
TRBJ2-4 | TRBV5-6 | CASSFLSGGTLAKNIQYF
TRBJ2-2 | TRBV6-1 | CASSDRISGSAGELFF